The 27 T cell receptor beta chains in this list originate from one sample, sequenced in a study of blood T cell repertoires in COVID-19. TCRdb's table, derived via immunoSEQ multiplex PCR, lists solely in-frame clones and lacks some. The sample yields about 180,000 clones, roughly 84% seen once. Sample: peripheral blood. The receptors here all came from a human donor in a cohort sampled during active COVID-19.

The V and J genes are TRBV24-1 and TRBJ2-1; TRBD2 agrees at 14 bases. Germline V gene data show CDR1 as KGHDR and CDR2 as SFDVKD. The V gene end was trimmed by 5 bases and the J gene end by 6 bases; junction bases not matched to a gene: 8. The CDR3 length is 17 residues. The CDR3 sequence: CATSARGLAGGRNEQFF. In DNA form, the CDR3 reads TGTGCCACCAGTGCCCGAGGACTAGCGGGAGGTCGCAATGAGCAGTTCTTC.

V and J are TRBV5-1 and TRBJ2-7; 10 nucleotides align to TRBD2. The V segment lost 3 bases and the J segment 2 bases; nucleotides outside the gene matches: 5. Germline V gene lookup returns CDR1 SGHRS and CDR2 YFSETQ. CDR3 length equals 15 residues. The CDR3 region has the DNA TGCGCCAGCAGCTCTGATAGCGGGAGGACCTACGAGCAGTACTTC. This encodes CASSSDSGRTYEQYF.

The chain employs TRBV5-1 and TRBJ2-4; D is possibly TRBD1 (7 bases). The CDR3 loop spans 19 amino acids. The V end lost 4 bases, the J end lost 0 bases, and 23 bases lay between the germline ends. The germline CDR1 and CDR2 sequences are SGHRS and YFSETQ. CDR3 in amino acids: CASSLRDSGGGLAKNIQYF. Here the CDR3 DNA reads TGCGCCAGCAGCCTACGGGACAGCGGAGGGGGGTTAGCCAAAAACATTCAGTACTTC.

The chain uses TRBV5-1 and TRBJ1-2; TRBD1 agrees at 8 bases. This CDR3 comprises 14 residues. Germline trimming cut 4 bases from V and 8 bases from J; bases unmatched to any gene: 10. The germline gives CDR1 SGHRS, CDR2 YFSETQ. The CDR3 DNA is TGCGCCAGCAGCCAAAACGGACAGGGTAGCGGCTACACCTTC. Translation gives CASSQNGQGSGYTF.

In its sample, this clone was seen a few times. The chain links TRBV6-5 to TRBJ2-7, with 8 bases matching TRBD1. The trim removed 6 bases at V and 2 bases at J, leaving 9 bases unmatched. The CDR3 spans 15 residues. Looked up from germline, CDR1 is MNHEY and CDR2 is SVGAGI. The CDR3: CASSSGQGATYEQYF. CDR3 bases: TGTGCCAGCAGCTCCGGACAGGGCGCGACCTACGAGCAGTACTTC.

V and J are TRBV7-2 and TRBJ2-7; a possible D gene is TRBD1 (6 bases). The V end was cut by 6 bases, the J end by 4 bases, with 10 bases between. The germline gives CDR1 SGHTA, CDR2 FQGNSA. The CDR3 is 12 amino acids. CDR3 bases: TGTGCCAGCAGGGCTGACAGGTACGAGCAGTACTTC. It is translated as CASRADRYEQYF.

V is TRBV11-1 and J is TRBJ1-2; a possible D gene is TRBD1 (5 bases). The germline V and J ends were trimmed by 4 bases and 6 bases, with 12 bases remaining between them. CDR1 is SGHAT, CDR2 FQDESV, per germline (reference sequence). The CDR3 has 13 residues. DNA of the CDR3: TGTGCCAGCAGCTACGGGAGAGGGGATGGCTACACCTTC. Its translation: CASSYGRGDGYTF.

This clone was recorded only once. CDR3 amino acids: CASIGGRSYEQYF. In DNA, the CDR3 is TGTGCCAGCATCGGGGGACGCTCCTACGAGCAGTACTTC. This chain joins TRBV6-9 and TRBJ2-7; D might be TRBD2 (6 bases). The germline gives CDR1 MNHGY, CDR2 SVAAGI. V lost 7 bases and J lost 0, with 10 bases in between. The CDR3 runs to 13 residues.

V is TRBV28 and J is TRBJ2-7, with TRBD2 matching 8 bases. Germline V lookup: CDR1 MDHEN, CDR2 SYDVKM. Losses at the gene ends were 4 bases for V and 1 base for J; bases not matched to a gene: 6. The CDR3 sequence is 15 residues long. This CDR3 reads CASSSGLASSYEQYF. The CDR3 DNA is TGTGCCAGCAGTTCTGGACTAGCTTCATCCTACGAGCAGTACTTC.

Here the CDR3 reads CAISESGGLTEAFF. DNA of the CDR3: TGTGCCATCAGTGAGTCGGGGGGGCTCACTGAAGCTTTCTTT. V gene TRBV10-3 combines with J gene TRBJ1-1, with D possibly matching TRBD1 (6 bases). CDR1 and CDR2 (germline): ENHRY, SYGVKD. The CDR3 covers 14 residues. The V end lost 0 bases, the J end lost 4 bases, and 9 bases lay between the germline ends.

The DNA of the CDR3 is TGTAAAAACTACGAGATCTCCTACGAGCAGTACTTC. The encoded protein is CKNYEISYEQYF. The chain carries TRBV6-5 and TRBJ2-7; D is undetermined. The CDR3 contains 12 residues. CDR1 is MNHEY, CDR2 SVGAGI, per germline.

The J gene is TRBJ1-6, the V gene TRBV27; D might be TRBD1 (5 bases). The V gene lost 7 bases and the J gene lost 6 bases, with 16 bases spanning the gap. This CDR3 has 15 amino acids. Germline CDR1 and CDR2: MNHEY and SMNVEV (reference sequence). CDR3 sequence reads: CASTLGQSSNSPLHF. DNA for the CDR3: TGTGCCAGCACCCTGGGGCAGAGTAGTAATTCACCCCTCCACTTT.

The rearrangement links TRBV2 to TRBJ2-7, with 8 bases lining up with TRBD1. The CDR3 has 13 amino acids. Germline assignment: CDR1 SNHLY and CDR2 FYNNEI. The V and J ends lost 4 bases and 3 bases, in that order; junction bases with no gene match: 2. CDR3 in DNA: TGTGCCAGCAGTGGGACAGGGATCTACGAGCAGTACTTC. Amino acids: CASSGTGIYEQYF.

The CDR3 region is CASQQGTGANTGELFF. The DNA of the CDR3 is TGTGCCAGCCAGCAGGGGACAGGTGCGAACACCGGGGAGCTGTTTTTT. This chain links TRBV6-4 with TRBJ2-2; 8 bases map to TRBD1. Germline V gene lookup returns CDR1 MRHNA and CDR2 SNTAGT. Trimming at V came to 8 bases and at J to 0 bases, leaving 8 bases not matched to a gene. The CDR3 contains 16 residues.

This clone showed up just once. The chain joins TRBV5-1 to TRBJ2-3; weak D call: TRBD2 (5 bases). The CDR3 length is 14 residues. Germline-derived CDR1 and CDR2 are SGHRS and YFSETQ. V lost 4 bases to trimming and J lost 2 bases, with 11 bases between them. The CDR3 region has the DNA TGCGCCAGCAGCCCGGTTAGCGACACAGATACGCAGTATTTT. As protein: CASSPVSDTDTQYF.

V is TRBV7-2 and J is TRBJ2-2; 7 bases align to TRBD1. The CDR3 loop spans 13 amino acids. The V gene end was trimmed by 5 bases and the J gene end by 6 bases; junction bases not matched to a gene: 3. Germline CDR1 SGHTA, CDR2 FQGNSA. This chain's CDR3 is CASSPQGAGELFF. In nucleotides, the CDR3 is TGTGCCAGCAGCCCTCAGGGGGCCGGGGAGCTGTTTTTT.

This rearrangement joins TRBV27 to TRBJ1-3; no definite D call. The CDR3 has 15 residues. In germline, CDR1 is MNHEY, CDR2 SMNVEV (reference sequence). Trimming removed 2 bases from V and 4 bases from J, with 12 bases in between. The CDR3 sequence: CASSLSYLPGNTIYF. The CDR3 DNA follows: TGTGCCAGCAGTTTAAGCTATCTGCCCGGAAACACCATATATTTT.

The rearrangement joins TRBV10-3 to TRBJ2-7, with 8 bases fitting TRBD2. Germline CDR1 is ENHRY and CDR2 is SYGVKD. There are 15 residues in the CDR3. V gave up 6 bases and J gave up 3 bases; unmatched junction bases: 10. CDR3 in DNA: TGTGCCATCAGCACGGGACTAGAGGTTTTCTACGAGCAGTACTTC. This gives the protein CAISTGLEVFYEQYF.

The genes are TRBV18 and TRBJ1-2; 11 bases agree with TRBD1. The V gene end was trimmed by 1 base and the J gene end by 7 bases; junction bases not matched to a gene: 8. The CDR3 totals 16 residues. CDR1 and CDR2 from the germline V gene are KGHSH and LQKENI. CDR3 amino acids: CASSPLLGQGARGYTF. The CDR3 DNA is TGTGCCAGCTCACCACTCTTAGGACAGGGGGCTCGTGGCTACACCTTC.

The chain carries TRBV2 and TRBJ1-2, with D possibly TRBD1 on 5 matching bases. This CDR3 is built from 13 residues. Trimming cost V 2 bases and J 6 bases, with 10 bases left between them. Per the germline V gene, CDR1 is SNHLY and CDR2 is FYNNEI. CDR3 sequence: CASSEQARDGYTF. DNA of the CDR3: TGTGCCAGCAGTGAACAGGCCAGGGATGGCTACACCTTC.

This clone was seen only a few times. This chain connects TRBV7-6 to TRBJ1-2; 8 bases map to TRBD1. The CDR3 contains 15 residues. CDR1 is SGHVS, CDR2 FNYEAQ, per germline. V lost 1 base, J lost 4 bases, and 5 bases stayed unmatched. The CDR3: CASSLGQGPLYGYTF. The CDR3, as DNA: TGTGCCAGCAGCTTAGGACAGGGGCCCCTCTATGGCTACACCTTC. Drawing the rest from reference TRBV7-6 and TRBJ1-2, the complete variable domain is GAGVSQSPRYKVTKRGQDVALRCDPISGHVSLYWYRQALGQGPEFLTYFNYEAQQDKSGLPNDRFSAERPEGSISTLTIQRTEQRDSAMYRCASSLGQGPLYGYTFGSGTRLTVV.

This clone has more than one count but fewer than ten. This rearrangement joins TRBV6-6 to TRBJ1-3, with 7 nucleotides matching TRBD1. After removal of 5 bases from V and 0 bases from J, the junction contained 4 bases not matched to a gene. Per germline, CDR1 MNHNY and CDR2 SVGAGI (reference sequence). The CDR3 contains 15 residues. The chain's CDR3 is CASSGPGGSGNTIYF. For the CDR3, the DNA is TGTGCCAGCAGTGGGCCAGGGGGCTCTGGAAACACCATATATTTT.

CDR3 sequence reads: CASGLGQFNEQFF. The CDR3 DNA sequence: TGTGCTAGTGGTTTGGGACAGTTCAATGAGCAGTTCTTC. V usage is TRBV12-5 and J usage is TRBJ2-1, with a possible D match to TRBD1 (5 bases). Germline values: CDR1 LGHNT, CDR2 FRNRAP. V dropped 1 base and J dropped 6 bases, with 7 bases sitting between them. The CDR3 is made up of 13 amino acids. The full variable domain, rest sourced from reference TRBV12-5 and TRBJ2-1, is DARVTQTPRHKVTEMGQEVTMRCQPILGHNTVFWYRQTMMQGLELLAYFRNRAPLDDSGMPKDRFSAEMPDATLATLKIQPSEPRDSAVYFCASGLGQFNEQFFGPGTRLTVL.

V is TRBV4-1 and J is TRBJ1-1; maybe TRBD1 (5 bases). This CDR3 is built from 14 residues. Germline CDR1 is MGHRA and CDR2 is YSYEKL. V lost 1 base and J 4 bases, leaving 10 bases between the germline ends. In DNA form, the CDR3 reads TGCGCCAGCAGCCAAGGGCAGGGCTTCACTGAAGCTTTCTTT. Protein sequence: CASSQGQGFTEAFF.

This clone has just a few counts. The chain combines TRBV7-3 with TRBJ2-3; TRBD2 matches at 12 bases. Germline-derived CDR1 and CDR2 are SGHTA and FQGTGA. Germline trimming cut 5 bases from V and 3 bases from J; bases unmatched to any gene: 6. The CDR3 extends over 16 amino acids. The CDR3 nucleotides are TGTGCCAGCAGCCGGACTAGCGGGACAGGAACAGATACGCAGTATTTT. It specifies CASSRTSGTGTDTQYF.

The rearrangement uses TRBV18 and TRBJ2-3; D is possibly TRBD1 (5 bases). The CDR3 sequence is 15 residues long. CDR1 is KGHSH, CDR2 LQKENI, per germline. V dropped 0 bases and J dropped 1 base, with 8 bases sitting between them. CDR3 sequence: CASSPPGRGTDTQYF. CDR3 in DNA: TGTGCCAGCTCACCACCAGGCAGGGGCACAGATACGCAGTATTTT.

This sequence joins TRBV3-1 (or the pseudogene TRBV3-2) and TRBJ1-5; 7 nucleotides match TRBD1. Germline CDR1 reads LGHDT; CDR2 reads YNNKEL (reference sequence). The CDR3 totals 13 residues. V shed 4 bases, J shed 7 bases, and the junction held 4 bases outside the gene matches. The chain's CDR3 is CASSLTGVQPQHF. The CDR3 DNA reads TGTGCCAGCAGCCTTACAGGGGTGCAGCCCCAGCATTTT.